This T cell receptor beta chain stems from a study of CD8+ T cells in alopecia areata. Study results and limitations: Normal skin contains resident alphabeta T cells, and these are also sequenced in scalp samples.

RNA, once extracted, was reverse transcribed into cDNA for use as the sequencing template. Method: immunoSEQ multiplex PCR; TCRdb's copy keeps in-frame clones and lacks some. The data hold roughly 180,000 clones, with roughly 50% observed a single time. As to treatment: oral pan-JAK inhibitor, 5-10 mg twice daily. The CDR3 is 20 residues long. Between the trimmed V and J ends, which lost 7 bases and 5 bases, there was a span of 38 bases. CDR1 SQVTM and CDR2 ANQGSEA come from the germline V gene. This clone has a handful of counts. The target antigen is unknown. This receptor was identified in a human donor with alopecia areata. V gene TRBV29-1 combines with J gene TRBJ2-5; D possibly matches TRBD1 or TRBD2 (5 bases each). The specimen was CD8+ T cells sorted from blood, collected at week 24, from a patient treated with tofacitinib. CDR3 nucleotide sequence: TGCAGCGCCGGACCGTTGAAAGGAAGGCCGCTTGGCAGGGAGTGGGAGACCCAGTACTTC. It yields the protein CSAGPLKGRPLGREWETQYF.